This TCR beta chain was identified during a study of blood T cell repertoires in COVID-19. Study in general: The origin of the acute and convalescent COVID-19 samples was the United States, Italy and Spain.

All enrollees were about 18 to 100 years old and from under 25 US areas. Data came from immunoSEQ multiplex PCR; TCRdb stores just in-frame clones and leaves some out. The sample contains a few hundred thousand clones, 80% to 90% of which appear only once. CDR3 length equals 13 residues. Germline values: CDR1 WNHNN, CDR2 SYGVQD (reference sequence). V lost 0 bases, J lost 5 bases, and 7 bases lay in between. Sequencing was performed on PBMCs or T cells enriched from blood (not recorded which). The chain has TRBV10-1 and TRBJ1-1; no reliable D call. This sequence was found in a man aged 25 to 40 who had recovered from COVID-19. The CDR3 protein is CASSESPRTEAFF. The CDR3 bases are TGCGCCAGCAGTGAGTCGCCGAGGACTGAAGCTTTCTTT.